These 3 T cell receptor beta chains share one sample of origin, sequenced in a study of shared clonotypes between healthy human individuals. Only in-frame clones appear in the TCRdb table, and some are missing; sequencing was by immunoSEQ multiplex PCR. The sample includes 2 million to 2.5 million clones, around 92% of them seen just once. Material for sequencing was naive CD4+ T cells from PBMCs. Documented subset: CD45RA+ positively selected. The receptors come from a man between 18 and 29 years old in good health. Some clones in this sample may be carry-over from other donors' samples.

This clone was seen once. The chain couples TRBV7-2 to TRBJ1-2, with D hard to call. The CDR3 spans 14 residues. CDR1 and CDR2 from the germline V gene are SGHTA and FQGNSA. Trimming shortened V by 5 bases and J by 2 bases, and 12 bases separated the two germline ends. CDR3 nucleotides: TGTGCCAGCAGCGGGCGGACGTCGAACTATGGCTACACCTTC. Protein: CASSGRTSNYGYTF. Using reference TRBV7-2 and TRBJ1-2 for the parts outside the CDR3, the full variable domain is GAGVSQSPSNKVTEKGKDVELRCDPISGHTALYWYRQSLGQGLEFLIYFQGNSAPDKSGLPSDRFSAERTGGSVSTLTIQRTQQEDSAVYLCASSGRTSNYGYTFGSGTRLTVV.

Here the CDR3 reads CASTPGGQRFGYTF. The CDR3 DNA reads as TGTGCCAGCACTCCTGGGGGACAGAGGTTTGGCTACACCTTC. This rearrangement joins TRBV2 to TRBJ1-2; 7 bases align to TRBD1. V trimming: 7 bases; J trimming: 7 bases; junction bases outside the gene matches: 12. CDR3 size: 14 residues. Germline V gene data show CDR1 as SNHLY and CDR2 as FYNNEI.

Points on this clone: This specimen includes other DNA sequences encoding the same CDR3. This sequence joins TRBV7-3 and TRBJ2-3; TRBD1 or TRBD2 may be the D gene (5 bases each). Germline lookup yields CDR1 SGHTA and CDR2 FQGTGA. The V gene lost 6 bases and the J gene lost 0 bases, with 10 bases spanning the gap. This CDR3 has 14 amino acids. CDR3 loop: CASSPGTSTDTQYF. For the CDR3, the DNA is TGTGCCAGCAGTCCCGGGACCAGCACAGATACGCAGTATTTT.